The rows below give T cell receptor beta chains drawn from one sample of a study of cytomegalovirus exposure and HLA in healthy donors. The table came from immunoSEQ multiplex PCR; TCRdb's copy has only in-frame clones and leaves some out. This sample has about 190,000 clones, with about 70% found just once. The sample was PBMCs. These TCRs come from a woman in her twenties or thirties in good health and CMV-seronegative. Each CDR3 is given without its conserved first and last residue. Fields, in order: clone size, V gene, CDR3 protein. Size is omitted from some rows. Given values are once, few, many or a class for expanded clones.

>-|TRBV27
ASSLIAATGADTQY
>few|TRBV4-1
ASSQPGLAEETQY
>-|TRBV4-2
ASSQVGFRDRGQPQH
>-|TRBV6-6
ASSRSGYYEQY
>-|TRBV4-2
ASSQELQGADTQY
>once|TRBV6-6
ASSPGQAKNSPLH
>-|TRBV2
ASSAYRDTEAF
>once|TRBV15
ATSRTARLADYTDTQY
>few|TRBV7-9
ASSLAPGQPQH
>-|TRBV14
ASSLRLAGQSMNEQF
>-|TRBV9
ASSETPSLGLAVYNEQF
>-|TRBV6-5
ASSIGQAAGYGYT
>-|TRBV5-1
ASSLTSGANNEQF
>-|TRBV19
ASSIGGQLNQPQH
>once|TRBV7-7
ASSSNPPGLAGDFEQF
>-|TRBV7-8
ASSLAGGSLLIEQY
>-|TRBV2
ASRATSGYNEQF
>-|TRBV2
ASSSGLQPVEQY
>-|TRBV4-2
ASSQVLAGGPGNEQF
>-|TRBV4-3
ASSDSITDTQY
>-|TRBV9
ASSVGAGGASEKLF
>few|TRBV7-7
ASSLGQGSSYEQY
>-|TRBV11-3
ASSPTGSSYNEQF
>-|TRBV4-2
ASSQNSEAF
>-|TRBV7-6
ASSPGGRGRAGELF
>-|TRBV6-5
ASTPTGGSQPQH
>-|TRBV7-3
ASSLTHSLAGGYYEQY
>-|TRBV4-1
ASSPLPSGRLYEQY
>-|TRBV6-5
ASATGTGRKETQY
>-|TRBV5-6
ASSQLAGVVTDTQY
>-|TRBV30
AGLGQGYGYT
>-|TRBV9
ASSGGGSSYNEQF
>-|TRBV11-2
ASSLTGTGDYGYT
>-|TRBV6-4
ASRNGTGRGNTEAF
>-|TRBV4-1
ASSQDLTGREKLF
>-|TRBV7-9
ASSLGLGSSGNTIY